A single sample gave rise to the 31 T cell receptor beta chains below, sequenced in a study of cytomegalovirus exposure and HLA in healthy donors. Both 60 Vbeta primers and 13 Jbeta primers went into the PCR. TCRdb's copy holds only in-frame clones and misses some; the assay was immunoSEQ multiplex PCR. The sample contains some 150,000 clones, about 65% of which appear only once. Input material: PBMCs. The receptors were sampled from a woman aged 25 to 39 in good health and CMV-seronegative.

The rearrangement joins TRBV19 to TRBJ2-7; 7 bases agree with TRBD2. The CDR3 consists of 15 residues. Looked up from germline, CDR1 is LNHDA and CDR2 is SQIVND (reference sequence). The J segment lost 3 bases and the V segment lost 5 bases, leaving 10 bases of the junction unmatched. Here the CDR3 DNA reads TGTGCCAGTAGTCCCCTTGACGGGGGGAGCTACGAGCAGTACTTC. It specifies CASSPLDGGSYEQYF.

V and J are TRBV7-2 and TRBJ1-3; 8 bases match TRBD1. With 4 bases clipped from V and 0 bases from J, the junction kept 5 bases outside the gene matches. CDR1 SGHTA and CDR2 FQGNSA come from the germline V gene. The CDR3 totals 16 residues. CDR3 nucleotides: TGTGCCAGCAGCTGGAGACAGGGGCGCTCTGGAAACACCATATATTTT. It is translated as CASSWRQGRSGNTIYF.

The chain is built from TRBV11-2 and TRBJ2-1; TRBD2 agrees at 7 bases. This CDR3 contains 11 residues. J gave up 15 bases and V 1 base, and 3 bases lay outside the gene matches. Germline assignment: CDR1 SGHAT and CDR2 FQNNGV. CDR3 sequence reads: CASSLVRGLFF. The CDR3 DNA follows: TGTGCCAGCAGCTTAGTGCGGGGGTTGTTCTTC.

The genes are TRBV14 and TRBJ2-7; TRBD1 might be the D (7 bases). The CDR3 totals 14 residues. Germline V gene sequence: CDR1 SGHDN, CDR2 FVKESK. The germline V and J ends were trimmed by 4 bases and 4 bases, with 14 bases remaining between them. The CDR3 nucleotides are TGTGCCAGCAGCCTGACAGGGAGGACGTACGAGCAGTACTTC. It specifies CASSLTGRTYEQYF. Using reference TRBV14 and TRBJ2-7 for the parts outside the CDR3, the full variable domain is EAGVTQFPSHSVIEKGQTVTLRCDPISGHDNLYWYRRVMGKEIKFLLHFVKESKQDESGMPNNRFLAERTGGTYSTLKVQPAELEDSGVYFCASSLTGRTYEQYFGPGTRLTVT.

This clone showed up just once. CDR3 sequence reads: CASRGQANTGELFF. The CDR3 DNA reads TGTGCCAGTAGGGGGCAGGCGAACACCGGGGAGCTGTTTTTT. The chain has TRBV19 and TRBJ2-2, with D possibly being TRBD1 (5 bases). Germline-derived CDR1 and CDR2 are LNHDA and SQIVND (reference sequence). V lost 6 bases to trimming and J lost 0 bases, with 8 bases between them. This CDR3 comprises 14 residues.

The J gene is TRBJ2-7, the V gene TRBV5-6; D remains ambiguous. V gave up 1 base and J gave up 0 bases, with 8 bases separating them. Per the germline V gene, CDR1 is SGHDT and CDR2 is YYEEEE. CDR3 length: 14 residues. In DNA form, the CDR3 reads TGTGCCAGCAGCTTGTTTGGCCCCTCCTACGAGCAGTACTTC. Its translation: CASSLFGPSYEQYF.

The gene calls are TRBV14 and TRBJ2-7; possibly TRBD1 for D (6 bases). CDR1 and CDR2 (germline): SGHDN, FVKESK. Between the trimmed V and J ends, which lost 9 bases and 3 bases, there was a span of 24 bases. The CDR3 runs 16 residues. In DNA, the CDR3 is TGTGCCAGGGAAGACCCGGGACACAGGACTTGCTACGAGCAGTACTTC. This translates into CAREDPGHRTCYEQYF.

This clone has only a few counts. The V call is TRBV7-8, the J call TRBJ2-1, with 7 bases aligning to TRBD2. V was clipped by 7 bases and J by 0 bases; unmatched bases: 3. From germline, CDR1 is SGHVS and CDR2 FQNEAQ. This CDR3 has 14 residues. In nucleotides, the CDR3 is TGTGCCAGCAACCGGGACTACTCCTACAATGAGCAGTTCTTC. This encodes CASNRDYSYNEQFF.

The chain employs TRBV29-1 and TRBJ1-6; tentative D call: TRBD1 (6 bases). The CDR3 is 13 residues long. V was cut by 7 bases and J by 7 bases, with 14 bases left in between. Germline CDR1 and CDR2: SQVTM and ANQGSEA. DNA of the CDR3: TGCAGCGCCAAAGGTCAGGGGAATTCACCCCTCCACTTT. Translated, it gives CSAKGQGNSPLHF.

The chain recombines TRBV29-1 with TRBJ2-7; a possible D gene is TRBD1 (6 bases). V dropped 7 bases and J dropped 2 bases, with 15 bases sitting between them. The CDR3 extends over 13 amino acids. Germline CDR1 and CDR2: SQVTM and ANQGSEA. The CDR3 coding sequence is TGCAGCGCCACAGGGAGTCCGGCCTACGAGCAGTACTTC. Translated: CSATGSPAYEQYF.

This chain connects TRBV6-1 to TRBJ1-4, with D tentatively TRBD1 (5 bases). V lost 6 bases and J 7 bases, leaving 18 bases between the germline ends. The CDR3 length is 15 residues. The germline V gene encodes CDR1 MNHNS and CDR2 SASEGT. In nucleotides, the CDR3 is TGTGCCAGCAGAGAGAGGACATTAAGAAGTGAAAAACTGTTTTTT. Its translation: CASRERTLRSEKLFF.

The rearrangement uses TRBV28 and TRBJ2-7; D may be TRBD2 (6 bases). Per germline, CDR1 MDHEN and CDR2 SYDVKM. The CDR3 has 16 residues. Trimming shortened V by 5 bases and J by 2 bases, and 19 bases separated the two germline ends. The DNA of the CDR3 is TGTGCCAGCAGTCCCGCCGGGGCGGGGAGCACCTACGAGCAGTACTTC. Translation: CASSPAGAGSTYEQYF.

The chain uses TRBV4-1 and TRBJ2-7; D perhaps matches TRBD1 (6 bases). CDR3 length: 16 amino acids. Germline CDR1 and CDR2: MGHRA and YSYEKL. Trimming shortened V by 0 bases and J by 0 bases, and 12 bases separated the two germline ends. The chain's CDR3 is CASSQEQGTFSYEQYF. The CDR3 DNA reads as TGCGCCAGCAGCCAAGAACAGGGAACCTTCTCCTACGAGCAGTACTTC.

The chain combines TRBV5-6 with TRBJ2-3; the match to TRBD1 covers 7 bases. The germline V gene encodes CDR1 SGHDT and CDR2 YYEEEE. The CDR3 loop spans 16 amino acids. With 4 bases clipped from V and 5 bases from J, the junction kept 13 bases outside the gene matches. DNA for the CDR3: TGTGCCAGCAGCCCTAATCGACAGGGCGCCAGAGATACGCAGTATTTT. Protein sequence: CASSPNRQGARDTQYF.

The V call is TRBV29-1, the J call TRBJ1-1; 8 bases are shared with TRBD1. The J segment lost 5 bases and the V segment lost 3 bases, leaving 8 bases of the junction unmatched. The CDR3 runs 14 residues. CDR1 and CDR2 from the germline V gene are SQVTM and ANQGSEA. In DNA, the CDR3 is TGCAGCGTTGACGGCCAGGGGGCGCGTACTGAAGCTTTCTTT. Residues: CSVDGQGARTEAFF.

The chain links TRBV4-1 to TRBJ2-3, with 7 bases aligning to TRBD2. The CDR3 is made up of 15 amino acids. Looked up from germline, CDR1 is MGHRA and CDR2 is YSYEKL. Trimming took 1 base from V and 4 from J; bases not matched to a gene: 5. DNA for the CDR3: TGCGCCAGCAGCCAAGGACTGGGGAGGGCAGATACGCAGTATTTT. Its translation: CASSQGLGRADTQYF.

V usage is TRBV6-5 and J usage is TRBJ1-2, with 7 bases matching TRBD1. Germline CDR1 reads MNHEY; CDR2 reads SVGAGI. This CDR3 is built from 15 residues. V was pared by 6 bases and J by 4 bases, with 11 bases of the junction left unmatched. The CDR3 region is CASRTRDRNLYGYTF. The CDR3 DNA is TGTGCCAGCAGAACACGGGACAGAAACCTCTATGGCTACACCTTC.

V and J are TRBV2 and TRBJ1-1; TRBD1 might be the D (5 bases). Germline lookup yields CDR1 SNHLY and CDR2 FYNNEI. This CDR3 is built from 15 residues. V lost 6 bases and J lost 2, with 16 bases in between. CDR3 region: CASSLDSNFNTEAFF. In nucleotides, the CDR3 is TGTGCCAGCAGCCTCGACAGCAACTTTAACACTGAAGCTTTCTTT.

The chain employs TRBV28 and TRBJ2-1; D might be TRBD2 (5 bases). With 1 base removed from V and 7 bases from J, the gap between germline ends came to 8 bases. Germline V gene sequence: CDR1 MDHEN, CDR2 SYDVKM. The CDR3 extends over 13 amino acids. CDR3 loop: CASSLSGFNEQFF. CDR3 sequence (DNA): TGTGCCAGCAGTTTATCGGGGTTTAATGAGCAGTTCTTC. Using reference TRBV28 and TRBJ2-1 for the parts outside the CDR3, the full variable domain is DVKVTQSSRYLVKRTGEKVFLECVQDMDHENMFWYRQDPGLGLRLIYFSYDVKMKEKGDIPEGYSVSREKKERFSLILESASTNQTSMYLCASSLSGFNEQFFGPGTRLTVL.

The chain links TRBV7-6 to TRBJ2-1; 10 bases map to TRBD2. Germline V CDR1 and CDR2: SGHVS, FNYEAQ. V lost 1 base to trimming and J lost 0 bases; unmatched junction nucleotides: 3. This CDR3 is 17 amino acids long. DNA of the CDR3: TGTGCCAGCAGCTTAGAGTCTAGCGGGAGCTCCTACAATGAGCAGTTCTTC. Translated, it gives CASSLESSGSSYNEQFF.

The chain joins TRBV7-6 to TRBJ2-1, with 11 bases fitting TRBD2. V shed 4 bases and J 3 bases; nucleotides not matched to a gene: 5. CDR1 and CDR2 from the germline V gene are SGHVS and FNYEAQ. This CDR3 spans 16 amino acids. The CDR3 sequence: CASSSGLADHYNEQFF. The CDR3 coding sequence is TGTGCCAGCAGCTCGGGACTAGCGGACCACTACAATGAGCAGTTCTTC.

This clone was detected only once. The chain couples TRBV18 to TRBJ1-1, with D unresolved. The CDR3 loop spans 13 amino acids. CDR1 and CDR2 from the germline V gene are KGHSH and LQKENI. The V end was cut by 4 bases, the J end by 1 base, with 7 bases between. CDR3 nucleotide sequence: TGTGCCAGCTCACTTACAGAGAACACTGAAGCTTTCTTT. Amino acid sequence: CASSLTENTEAFF.

The chain combines TRBV7-3 with TRBJ1-1; TRBD1 aligns across 8 bases. Trimming removed 2 bases from V and 3 bases from J; junction bases left unmatched: 5. The germline gives CDR1 SGHTA, CDR2 FQGTGA. The CDR3 extends over 15 amino acids. The CDR3 sequence: CASSLSATGDTEAFF. DNA of the CDR3: TGTGCCAGCAGCTTATCCGCGACAGGGGACACTGAAGCTTTCTTT.

The V and J genes are TRBV18 and TRBJ1-2; 8 bases are shared with TRBD1. In germline, CDR1 is KGHSH, CDR2 LQKENI. This CDR3 region has 12 residues. Trimming took 5 bases from V and 8 from J; bases not matched to a gene: 4. The CDR3 protein is CASSRDRGGYTF. Here the CDR3 DNA reads TGTGCCAGCTCAAGAGACAGGGGCGGCTACACCTTC.

The chain is built from TRBV7-9 and TRBJ1-2, with 8 nucleotides matching TRBD1. The J segment lost 4 bases and the V segment lost 1 base, leaving 2 bases of the junction unmatched. The CDR3 runs to 14 residues. Per germline, CDR1 SEHNR and CDR2 FQNEAQ (reference sequence). The CDR3 spells CASSLGQGFYGYTF. Written as DNA, the CDR3 is TGTGCCAGCAGCTTAGGACAGGGGTTCTATGGCTACACCTTC. The entire variable domain, with the rest obtained from reference TRBV7-9 and TRBJ1-2, is as follows: DTGVSQNPRHKITKRGQNVTFRCDPISEHNRLYWYRQTLGQGPEFLTYFQNEAQLEKSRLLSDRFSAERPKGSFSTLEIQRTEQGDSAMYLCASSLGQGFYGYTFGSGTRLTVV.

The chain joins TRBV28 to TRBJ2-1; 7 bases are shared with TRBD1. V lost 5 bases and J lost 9; bases outside the gene matches: 16. The germline gives CDR1 MDHEN, CDR2 SYDVKM. CDR3 length: 16 amino acids. The DNA of the CDR3 is TGTGCCAGCAGTCCCCTCTCGGACAGGAAGGATGGTGAGCAGTTCTTC. Translated: CASSPLSDRKDGEQFF.

The chain has TRBV4-1 and TRBJ2-5; D is unclear. The germline V and J ends were trimmed by 1 base and 5 bases, with 8 bases remaining between them. The length of the CDR3 is 13 residues. CDR1 and CDR2 (germline): MGHRA, YSYEKL. The DNA of the CDR3 is TGCGCCAGCAGCCAAGCTTCGAGCGAGACCCAGTACTTC. It yields the protein CASSQASSETQYF.

The CDR3 sequence: CASSLMGLAGAQYF. DNA of the CDR3: TGTGCCAGCAGCTTAATGGGACTAGCGGGGGCCCAGTACTTC. The chain combines TRBV7-2 with TRBJ2-5, with 14 bases matching TRBD2. J was trimmed by 9 bases and V by 2 bases; bases with no gene match: 2. Germline V gene sequence: CDR1 SGHTA, CDR2 FQGNSA. The CDR3 is 14 amino acids.

J is TRBJ2-1 and V is TRBV4-3, with 9 positions matching TRBD1. This CDR3 comprises 15 residues. Trimming cost V 4 bases and J 4 bases; bases outside gene matches: 5. CDR1 LGHNA and CDR2 YSLEER come from the germline V gene. CDR3 DNA: TGCGCCAGCAGCCCTGGGACAGGGCTTTACAATGAGCAGTTCTTC. This codes for CASSPGTGLYNEQFF.

This clone was recorded once. V is TRBV12-5 and J is TRBJ2-2; 7 nucleotides align to TRBD2. The CDR3 is made up of 16 amino acids. The ends lost 2 bases at V and 0 bases at J; junction bases unmatched: 3. Germline V gene lookup returns CDR1 LGHNT and CDR2 FRNRAP. This chain's CDR3 is CASGLFGGTNTGELFF. For the CDR3, the DNA is TGTGCTAGTGGTTTGTTCGGGGGGACGAACACCGGGGAGCTGTTTTTT.

CDR3 sequence: CAISEWSSGGSSYEQYF. CDR3 bases: TGTGCCATCAGTGAGTGGTCCAGCGGGGGATCGTCCTACGAGCAGTACTTC. The chain carries TRBV10-3 and TRBJ2-7; TRBD2 aligns across 8 bases. The CDR3 sequence is 17 residues long. Germline lookup yields CDR1 ENHRY and CDR2 SYGVKD. J gave up 1 base and V 1 base, and 9 bases lay outside the gene matches.